This record looks at one TCR beta chain sequence and its context. Every one of the patients relapsed after autologous stem cell transplantation (brentuximab vedotin exposure was variable). CDR1 and CDR2 from the germline V gene are ENHRY and SYGVKD. Trimming removed 11 bases from V and 1 base from J, with 12 bases in between. This CDR3 is 12 amino acids long. The table came from immunoSEQ multiplex PCR; TCRdb's copy has only in-frame clones and leaves some out. The sample contains more than 40,000 clones, about 88% of which appear only once. This record belongs to a study of PD-1 blockade in classical Hodgkin lymphoma.

The chain links TRBV10-3 to TRBJ2-7; D remains unclear. The material sequenced was peripheral blood mononuclear cells (PBMCs), taken at baseline. The receptor's source is a human donor with classical Hodgkin lymphoma. CDR3 DNA: TGTGCCTCCTCAGTCGGTTCCTACGAGCAGTACTTC. This translates into CASSVGSYEQYF.